The rows below give T cell receptor beta chains drawn from one sample of a study of blood T cells in healthy people across ages. TCRdb itself ran the 5' RACE reads through MiXCR, one entry per CDR3 protein. This sample yields roughly 720,000 distinct CDR3 sequences, of which approximately 55% are seen a single time; around 41% belongs to the top ten. The source material was blood. The origin of the receptors is a man older than 75 in good health. Each CDR3 is given with its conserved first and last residue. Each record gives: clone size, J gene, D gene, V gene, CDR3 DNA, CDR3 protein. The D gene is left open where the match is weak. Clone size appears in some rows only: once, few, many, or a class for an expanded clone.

. TRBJ2-1 TRBD2 TRBV7-2 TGTGCCAGCAGCCCGGGGGGGGCCAGCGGGCAGTTCTTC CASSPGGASGQFF
once TRBJ2-5 . TRBV7-9 TGTGCCAGCAGCTTAGTGGCAGGACCACGGGAGACCCAGTACTTC CASSLVAGPRETQYF
few TRBJ2-4 TRBD1 TRBV28 TGTGCCAGCAGTACGACTACCCAGGGGGAGCAGTACTTC CASSTTTQGEQYF
. TRBJ2-5 TRBD1 TRBV5-1 TGCGCCAGCAGCGTTGGACAGGGCCCTCAAGAGACCCAGTACTTC CASSVGQGPQETQYF
. TRBJ1-5 . TRBV7-9 TGTGCCAGCAGCCAAGGCCAGGGGCCAAAGGGGATCGGCAATCAGCCCCAGCATTTT CASSQGQGPKGIGNQPQHF
few TRBJ1-5 . TRBV7-9 TGTGCCAGCAGCGTCGACCCCCGGGTGGATCAGCCCCAGCATTTT CASSVDPRVDQPQHF
. TRBJ2-7 . TRBV28 TGTGCCAGCCTATCCGCCCCAGGGCCGTTCTACGAGCAGTACTTC CASLSAPGPFYEQYF
few TRBJ1-1 TRBD1 TRBV2 TGTGCCAGCAGTGAGGTACAGGGGGGGATTAGGAACACTGAAGCTTTCTTT CASSEVQGGIRNTEAFF
. TRBJ1-4 . TRBV5-1 TGCGCCAGCAGCTCAACCACAGGGTCTAATGAAAAACTGTTTTTT CASSSTTGSNEKLFF
. TRBJ2-4 TRBD1 TRBV10-3 TGTGCCATCAGCCGAGGACAGGGTTACTCCGATGAGCAGTACTTC CAISRGQGYSDEQYF
. TRBJ2-1 . TRBV20-1 TGCAGTGCAAGGAGGCCGGGGAATGAGCAGTTCTTC CSARRPGNEQFF
. TRBJ2-4 . TRBV28 TGTGCCAGCAGTGGAGAAGGAGTAGCCAAAAACATTCAGTACTTC CASSGEGVAKNIQYF
. TRBJ1-5 . TRBV5-6 TGTGCCAGCAGCTCCCGGGACGAAAAAATTAATCAGCCCCAGCATTTT CASSSRDEKINQPQHF
few TRBJ1-2 TRBD1 TRBV29-1 TGCAGCGTTGCCCCTGGGACAGCTAACTATGGCTACACCTTC CSVAPGTANYGYTF
. TRBJ2-1 TRBD1 TRBV5-1 TGCGCCAGCAGCTTGGTGGACAGGGCGGTTGAGCAGTTCTTC CASSLVDRAVEQFF
once TRBJ1-1 . TRBV6-5 TGTGCCAGCAGCCCCACGGGGGCTTCCGAAGCTTTCTTT CASSPTGASEAFF
. TRBJ2-5 TRBD2 TRBV7-8 TGTGCCAGCAGCTTAGCGGGACTAGCGGGGAAAGAGACCCAGTACTTC CASSLAGLAGKETQYF
. TRBJ1-2 . TRBV7-2 TGTGCCAGCAGCTTACTTCGGGGCTTGGGCCGAACCAAACTGGTCTATGGCTACACCTTC CASSLLRGLGRTKLVYGYTF
. TRBJ1-3 . TRBV20-1 TGCAGTGCTAGCATAGGGGGCTCTGGAAACACCATATATTTT CSASIGGSGNTIYF
once TRBJ2-1 TRBD2 TRBV3-1 TGTGCCAGCAGCCAAGGTCGGCTAGCGGGAGTGGGTGAGCAGTTCTTC CASSQGRLAGVGEQFF
once TRBJ2-1 . TRBV11-2 TGTGCCAGCAGCTTAGACGGCGGAGGATACGTTAATGAGCAGTTCTTC CASSLDGGGYVNEQFF
few TRBJ2-7 . TRBV5-1 TGCGCCAGCACCCCCCTGCAAAAGGTCTACGAGCAGTACTTC CASTPLQKVYEQYF
. TRBJ1-5 . TRBV18 TGTGCCAGCTCACCAGAGGGGGAACATCAGCCCCAGCATTTT CASSPEGEHQPQHF
. TRBJ2-5 TRBD2 TRBV4-1 TGCGCCAGCAGCCAAGGCAGCGGGAGCGAGGGAGAGACCCAGTACTTC CASSQGSGSEGETQYF
. TRBJ2-7 . TRBV6-2/TRBV6-3 TGTGCCAGCACCGGGACCCAACCCTACGAGCAGTACTTC CASTGTQPYEQYF
few TRBJ2-5 TRBD2 TRBV7-2 TGTGCCAGCAGCTTCCGTAGGGGACTAGTCCAAGAGACCCAGTACTTC CASSFRRGLVQETQYF
many TRBJ1-4 . TRBV13 TGTGCCAGCAGCGTTGGGACACCTGGGGGAAAACTGTTTTTT CASSVGTPGGKLFF
few TRBJ2-7 . TRBV20-1 TGCAGTGCCCCACCTCCCAGCGAGGTGGGGAAGCAGTACTTC CSAPPPSEVGKQYF
. TRBJ2-3 TRBD2 TRBV18 TGTGCCAGCTCACCCGGGGGGGACCGCGGAGATACGCAGTATTTT CASSPGGDRGDTQYF
. TRBJ2-1 TRBD2 TRBV27 TGTGCCAGCAAACCTTTGAAGGGAGGGCCGGAGTACAATGAGCAGTTCTTC CASKPLKGGPEYNEQFF
. TRBJ2-5 . TRBV5-1 TGCGCCAGCAGCTGGGACTACCAAGAGACCCAGTACTTC CASSWDYQETQYF
. TRBJ2-5 . TRBV2 TGTGCCAGCAGAGACCAAAAAGAGACCCAGTACTTC CASRDQKETQYF
few TRBJ2-7 . TRBV14 TGTGCCAGCAGCATAGGGATCTACGAGCAGTACTTC CASSIGIYEQYF
. TRBJ2-1 . TRBV27 TGTGCCAGCAGATCACGGAGCGGGCGGGCCCTCTACAATGAGCAGTTCTTC CASRSRSGRALYNEQFF
. TRBJ2-1 . TRBV7-9 TGTGCCAGCAGCCCTGACTCGCAGGCAATTTACAATGAGCAGTTCTTC CASSPDSQAIYNEQFF
many TRBJ2-1 TRBD2 TRBV10-3 TGTGCCATCAGTGGGACTAGCGAGGGTGAGCAGTTCTTC CAISGTSEGEQFF
. TRBJ2-2 TRBD2 TRBV13 TGTGCCAGCAGCCAACTAGCGGGAGGCCACGGGGAGCTGTTTTTT CASSQLAGGHGELFF
. TRBJ2-1 . TRBV10-3 TGTGCCACCAAGGGGCTAGCCGATAGCTCCTACAATGAGCAGTTCTTC CATKGLADSSYNEQFF
many TRBJ2-7 . TRBV24-1 TGTGCCACCAGTGCCGAAGATTTGGAGGACGGCTACGAGCAGTACTTC CATSAEDLEDGYEQYF
. TRBJ2-7 TRBD2 TRBV14 TGTGCCAGCAGCCTATGGGGGGGGTGCGAGCAGTACTTC CASSLWGGCEQYF
. TRBJ2-5 TRBD2 TRBV20-1 TGCAGTGCTAGCAACGGGTGGGGAGGGGAAGAGACCCAGTACTTC CSASNGWGGEETQYF
few TRBJ2-1 . TRBV9 TGTGCCAGCAGCCCGGCTGCCTACAATGAGCAGTTCTTC CASSPAAYNEQFF
. TRBJ2-3 . TRBV5-1 TGCGCCAGCAGCTTGGCCACAGACAGCCTAGGATACGCGTATTTT CASSLATDSLGYAYF
. TRBJ2-1 . TRBV5-1 TGCGCCAGCAGCCCCGAGAAATGGGACCCCACCTACAATGAGCAGTTCTTC CASSPEKWDPTYNEQFF
. TRBJ1-2 . TRBV6-6 TGTGCCGGCAGTTCCGATGCGGCTGACCGGGGCTACACCTTC CAGSSDAADRGYTF
. TRBJ2-1 . TRBV27 TGTGCCAGCAGTTTATTTCCTCGGAGTGACGGGGCAGGATCCAATGAGCAGTTCTTC CASSLFPRSDGAGSNEQFF